This TCR beta chain originates from a study of CD8 T cells in Susac syndrome. A quantity of about 0.45 to 1 ug RNA underwent reverse transcription using random hexamers. By means of immunoSEQ multiplex PCR, TCR beta CDR3 spanning 54 Vbeta and 13 Jbeta underwent amplification. TCRdb re-called the immunoSEQ multiplex PCR reads with MiXCR, one entry per CDR3 protein. The sample comprises approximately 170,000 distinct CDR3 sequences, 80% to 95% of which are singletons, and about 0.14% rests with the top ten. Germline V lookup: CDR1 DFQATT, CDR2 SNEGSKA (reference sequence). The CDR3 is 14 residues long.

The receptor was derived from a human donor in good health. The sequencing sample was made of CD4+ T cells from PBMCs. The chain combines TRBV20-1 with TRBJ2-7; TRBD1 matches at 9 bases. CDR3 nucleotide sequence: TGCAGCGCCCCTCCGGGACAGGGCGAGCGGGAGCAGTACTTC. Translated: CSAPPGQGEREQYF.